This T cell receptor beta chain stems from a study of CD8 T cells in Susac syndrome. Reverse transcription of about 0.45 to 1 ug RNA was performed with random hexamers. Multiplex PCR with immunoSEQ amplified the TCR beta CDR3 across 54 Vbeta and 13 Jbeta. MiXCR, run by TCRdb on the immunoSEQ multiplex PCR reads, gives a single entry per CDR3 protein. The profile shows more than 150,000 distinct CDR3 sequences, less than 97% of them singletons. This clonotype was observed a single time. The CDR3 runs 15 residues. CDR1 is SGHVS and CDR2 is FQNEAQ in the germline V gene. With 1 base removed from V and 6 bases from J, the gap between germline ends came to 15 bases.

The chain recombines TRBV7-8 with TRBJ1-2; D remains ambiguous. Sequenced material: CD8+ T cells from PBMCs. The receptor was derived from a human donor with multiple sclerosis. The CDR3 sequence is CASSLGHSLKDGYTF. The DNA for the CDR3 is TGTGCCAGCAGCTTAGGGCACTCCCTGAAGGATGGCTACACCTTC.